Listed below are T cell receptor beta chains from one sample, sequenced in a study of blood T cell repertoires in COVID-19. Measured with immunoSEQ multiplex PCR; TCRdb has only the in-frame clones, and not every one. The data contain about 270,000 clones, about 89% of them singletons. Specimen: peripheral blood. These receptors were obtained from a woman aged 55-69 years who had recovered from COVID-19. CDR3s include the opening cysteine and the closing phenylalanine or tryptophan. Where a row states a size, it is once, few, many or the class of an expanded clone; other rows omit it.

J	size	V	CDR3
TRBJ1-1	NA	TRBV6-5	CASSYRARVQNTEAFF
TRBJ2-7	NA	TRBV15	CATSRDNPTGVVAYEQYF
TRBJ1-1	NA	TRBV7-2	CASSSGLGGAFF
TRBJ1-3	NA	TRBV18	CASSRGPGSGNTIYF
TRBJ2-3	once	TRBV19	CASSPLGPDTQYF
TRBJ2-2	NA	TRBV7-8	CASSLSGGAGELFF
TRBJ2-3	NA	TRBV9	CASSVVTPADTQYF
TRBJ2-2	NA	TRBV9	CASRTGVGTGELFF
TRBJ1-5	NA	TRBV5-1	CASSLTGARNQPQHF
TRBJ2-3	NA	TRBV7-2	CAGGDSSTDTQYF
TRBJ2-2	NA	TRBV6-5	CACLKATGELFF
TRBJ1-1	NA	TRBV3-1/TRBV3-2	CASSQGQPEAFF
TRBJ1-3	NA	TRBV5-8	CASSLGRFGNTIYF
TRBJ2-7	NA	TRBV3-1/TRBV3-2	CASSQVQGVYEQYF
TRBJ1-1	NA	TRBV2	CASSLTGSNTEAFF
TRBJ2-7	NA	TRBV28	CASTLWDRGAYEQYF
TRBJ1-5	NA	TRBV6-6	CASSYKDTGLGRHF
TRBJ2-2	few	TRBV11-2	CASGKPQGTNTGELFF
TRBJ2-4	NA	TRBV4-3	CASSQDPPGGGAGNIQYF
TRBJ2-7	NA	TRBV10-3	CAISRQGYEQYF
TRBJ2-5	NA	TRBV7-9	CASTTGIEEETQYF
TRBJ2-7	NA	TRBV5-4	CASSWVGVDEQYF
TRBJ1-6	few	TRBV7-3	CASSLMGQGNSPLHF
TRBJ2-5	NA	TRBV7-2	CASSLNTGGYETQYF
TRBJ2-7	NA	TRBV28	CASSRQGVSYEQYF
TRBJ2-7	NA	TRBV19	CASTSQGGQGYEQYF
TRBJ1-1	NA	TRBV5-1	CASSSPLLSEAFF
TRBJ1-2	few	TRBV5-1	CASSLAGDGYGYTF
TRBJ2-3	NA	TRBV14	CASSRRQASSDTQYF
TRBJ2-3	NA	TRBV9	CASSVRSGGSGTDTQYF
TRBJ2-7	NA	TRBV2	CASGQGISYEQYF
TRBJ1-6	NA	TRBV11-1	CASSPGQPFSPLHF
TRBJ1-1	few	TRBV6-2/TRBV6-3	CASSYSERTEAFF
TRBJ1-2	once	TRBV6-5	CASYLAGGYGYTF
TRBJ2-7	NA	TRBV5-5	CASSFERGEQYF
TRBJ1-2	NA	TRBV2	CASSVIGQGTGTF
TRBJ2-1	NA	TRBV23-1	CASSPRPGYNEQFF
TRBJ2-5	NA	TRBV7-8	CASSSRTGAGTQYF
TRBJ1-5	NA	TRBV5-6	CASSLGGPYRGGQPQHF
TRBJ2-3	NA	TRBV3-1/TRBV3-2	CASSQFSGQGTDTQYF
TRBJ1-2	NA	TRBV5-4	CASSPRDREGGYTF
TRBJ1-4	NA	TRBV11-2	CASSSEKKGVNEKLFF
TRBJ2-3	NA	TRBV28	CASSLISGEEDTQYF
TRBJ2-7	NA	TRBV5-6	CASSLGGLQPYEQYF
TRBJ1-2	NA	TRBV11-2	CASSLAGADGYTF
TRBJ1-4	NA	TRBV6-4	CASSLDRGHEKLFF
TRBJ1-5	NA	TRBV27	CASSPGGGGNQPQHF
TRBJ1-6	NA	TRBV7-2	CASSDLQGNLSPLHF
TRBJ2-3	NA	TRBV3-1/TRBV3-2	CASSGGNTDTQYF
TRBJ2-3	NA	TRBV6-5	CASSKSLSTDTQYF
TRBJ2-5	NA	TRBV7-3	CASSSPGAETQYF
TRBJ2-5	NA	TRBV7-9	CASSQGYLQETQYF